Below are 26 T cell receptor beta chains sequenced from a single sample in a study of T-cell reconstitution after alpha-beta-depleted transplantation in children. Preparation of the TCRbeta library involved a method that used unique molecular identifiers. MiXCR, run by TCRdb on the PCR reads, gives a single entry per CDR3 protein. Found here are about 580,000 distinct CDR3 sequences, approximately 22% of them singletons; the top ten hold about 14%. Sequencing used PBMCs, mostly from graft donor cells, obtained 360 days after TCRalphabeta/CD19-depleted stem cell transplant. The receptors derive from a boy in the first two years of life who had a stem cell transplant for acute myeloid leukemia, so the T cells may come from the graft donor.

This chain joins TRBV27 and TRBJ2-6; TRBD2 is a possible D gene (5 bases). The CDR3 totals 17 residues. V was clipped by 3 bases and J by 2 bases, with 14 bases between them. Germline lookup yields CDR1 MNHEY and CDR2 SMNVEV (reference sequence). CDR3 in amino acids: CASSFRGTLAGANVLTF. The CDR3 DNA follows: TGTGCCAGCAGTTTTCGGGGTACCTTGGCTGGGGCCAACGTCCTGACTTTC.

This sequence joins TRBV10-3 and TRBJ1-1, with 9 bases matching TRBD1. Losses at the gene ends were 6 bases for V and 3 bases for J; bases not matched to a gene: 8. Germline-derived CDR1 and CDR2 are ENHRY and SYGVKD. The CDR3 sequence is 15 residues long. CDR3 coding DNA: TGTGCCATCAGACCCGCACAGGGGGCGGACACTGAAGCTTTCTTT. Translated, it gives CAIRPAQGADTEAFF.

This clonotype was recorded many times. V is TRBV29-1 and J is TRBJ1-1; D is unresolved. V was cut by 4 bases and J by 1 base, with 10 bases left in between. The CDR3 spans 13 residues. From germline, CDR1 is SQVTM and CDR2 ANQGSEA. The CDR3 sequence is CSVAVSANTEAFF. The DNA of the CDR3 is TGCAGCGTTGCCGTCAGCGCGAACACTGAAGCTTTCTTT.

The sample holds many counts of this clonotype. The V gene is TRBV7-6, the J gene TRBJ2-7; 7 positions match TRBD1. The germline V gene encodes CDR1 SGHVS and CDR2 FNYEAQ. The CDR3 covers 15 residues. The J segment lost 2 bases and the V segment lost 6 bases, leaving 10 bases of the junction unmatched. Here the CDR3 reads CASSYRQGPAYEQYV. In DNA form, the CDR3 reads TGTGCCAGCAGTTACAGACAGGGTCCTGCCTACGAGCAGTACGTC.

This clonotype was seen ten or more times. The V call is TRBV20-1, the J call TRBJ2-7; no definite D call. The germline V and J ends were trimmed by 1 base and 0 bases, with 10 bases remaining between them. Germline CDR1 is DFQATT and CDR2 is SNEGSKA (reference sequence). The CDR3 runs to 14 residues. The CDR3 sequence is CSARVGGSSYEQYF. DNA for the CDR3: TGCAGTGCTAGAGTTGGCGGCAGCTCCTACGAGCAGTACTTC.

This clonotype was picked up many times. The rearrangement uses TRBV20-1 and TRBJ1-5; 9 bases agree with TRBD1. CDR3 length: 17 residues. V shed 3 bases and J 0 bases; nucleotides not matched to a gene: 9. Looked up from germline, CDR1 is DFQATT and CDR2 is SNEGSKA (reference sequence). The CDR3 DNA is TGCAGTGCTAGCTTGGGACAGGGAGCGTATAGCAATCAGCCCCAGCATTTT. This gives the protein CSASLGQGAYSNQPQHF.

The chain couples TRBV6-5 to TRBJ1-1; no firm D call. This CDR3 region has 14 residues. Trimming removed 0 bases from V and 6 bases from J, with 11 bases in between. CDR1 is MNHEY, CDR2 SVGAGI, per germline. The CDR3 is CASSYSVGSPEAFF. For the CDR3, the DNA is TGTGCCAGCAGTTACTCGGTAGGGTCGCCTGAAGCTTTCTTT.

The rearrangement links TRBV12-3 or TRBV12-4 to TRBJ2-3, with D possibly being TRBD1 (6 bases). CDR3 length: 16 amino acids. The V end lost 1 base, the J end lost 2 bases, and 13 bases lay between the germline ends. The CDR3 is CASSLVGGPYTDTQYF. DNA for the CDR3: TGTGCCAGCAGTTTAGTTGGGGGCCCTTACACAGATACGCAGTATTTT.

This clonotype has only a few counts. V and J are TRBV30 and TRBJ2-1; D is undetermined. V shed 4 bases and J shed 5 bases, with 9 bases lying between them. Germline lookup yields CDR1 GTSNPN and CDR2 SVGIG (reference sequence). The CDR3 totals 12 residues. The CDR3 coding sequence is TGTGCCTGGACGGTCAGTGACAATGAGCAGTTCTTC. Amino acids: CAWTVSDNEQFF.

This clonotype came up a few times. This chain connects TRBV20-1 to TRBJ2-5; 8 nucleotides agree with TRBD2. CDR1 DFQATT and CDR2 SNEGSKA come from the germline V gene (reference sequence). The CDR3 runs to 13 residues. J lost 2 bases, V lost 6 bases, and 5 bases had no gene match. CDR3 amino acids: CSAGAGEQETQYF. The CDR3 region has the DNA TGCAGTGCGGGAGCGGGGGAGCAAGAGACCCAGTACTTC.

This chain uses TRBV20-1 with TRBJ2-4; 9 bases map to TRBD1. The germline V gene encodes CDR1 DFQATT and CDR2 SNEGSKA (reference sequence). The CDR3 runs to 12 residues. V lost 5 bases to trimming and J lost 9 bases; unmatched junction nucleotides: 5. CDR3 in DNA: TGCAGTGCTTGGGGACAGGGTGGCATTCAGTACTTC. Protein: CSAWGQGGIQYF.

CDR3: CASSSGTWGEQYF. The CDR3 DNA sequence: TGTGCCAGTAGTTCTGGAACCTGGGGCGAGCAGTACTTC. The V call is TRBV19, the J call TRBJ2-7, with unresolved D. CDR1 and CDR2 (germline): LNHDA, SQIVND (reference sequence). Trimming took off 5 bases at V and 6 bases at J, with 14 bases between the two ends. The CDR3 is 13 amino acids.

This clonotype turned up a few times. The CDR3 DNA follows: TGCAGTGCTAGCCTAGCGGGGTCCGGAAATACGCAGTATTTT. This gives the protein CSASLAGSGNTQYF. The chain recombines TRBV20-1 with TRBJ2-3; 9 bases match TRBD2. V dropped 3 bases and J dropped 7; count of bases not matched to a gene: 8. The CDR3 is 14 amino acids. Germline CDR1 is DFQATT and CDR2 is SNEGSKA (reference sequence).

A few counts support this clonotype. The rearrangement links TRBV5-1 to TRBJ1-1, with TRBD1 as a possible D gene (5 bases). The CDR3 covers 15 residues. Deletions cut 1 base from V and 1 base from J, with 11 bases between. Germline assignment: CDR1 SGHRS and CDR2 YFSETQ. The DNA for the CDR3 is TGCGCCAGCAGCTTGTACGCTACAGGGAACACTGAAGCTTTCTTT. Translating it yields CASSLYATGNTEAFF.

CDR3 residues: CASSLVSRGGYNEQFF. The CDR3 coding sequence is TGCGCCAGCAGCTTGGTCAGCAGGGGTGGGTACAATGAGCAGTTCTTC. This rearrangement joins TRBV5-1 to TRBJ2-1; maybe TRBD1 (6 bases). CDR1 is SGHRS, CDR2 YFSETQ, per germline. The CDR3 is 16 amino acids. Trimming took off 0 bases at V and 4 bases at J, with 14 bases between the two ends.

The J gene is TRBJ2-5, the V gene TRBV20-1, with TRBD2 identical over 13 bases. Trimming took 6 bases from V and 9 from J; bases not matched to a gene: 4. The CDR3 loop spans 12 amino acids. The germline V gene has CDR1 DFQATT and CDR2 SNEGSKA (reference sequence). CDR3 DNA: TGCAGTGCGGGACTAGCGGGGATGCCCCAGTACTTC. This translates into CSAGLAGMPQYF.

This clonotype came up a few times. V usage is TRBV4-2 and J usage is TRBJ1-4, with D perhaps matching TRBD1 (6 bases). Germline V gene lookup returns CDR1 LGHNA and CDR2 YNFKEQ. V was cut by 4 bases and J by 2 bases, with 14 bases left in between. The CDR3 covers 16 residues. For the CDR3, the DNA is TGTGCCAGCAGCCGCCCCAGGGGCTCGACTAATGAAAAACTGTTTTTT. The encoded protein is CASSRPRGSTNEKLFF.

The CDR3 DNA follows: TGTGCCAGCAGCTCTTACGGACTAGCCGGAGAGACCCAGTACTTC. Translating gives CASSSYGLAGETQYF. This chain uses TRBV7-2 with TRBJ2-5; 8 nucleotides align to TRBD2. CDR1 and CDR2 (germline): SGHTA, FQGNSA. This CDR3 is built from 15 residues. V lost 4 bases and J lost 4; bases outside the gene matches: 8.

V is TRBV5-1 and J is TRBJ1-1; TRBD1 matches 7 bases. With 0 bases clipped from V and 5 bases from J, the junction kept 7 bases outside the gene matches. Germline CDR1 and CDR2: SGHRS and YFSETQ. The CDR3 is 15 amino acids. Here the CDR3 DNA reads TGCGCCAGCAGCTTGGACCCCGGACAGGCGACTGAAGCTTTCTTT. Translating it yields CASSLDPGQATEAFF.

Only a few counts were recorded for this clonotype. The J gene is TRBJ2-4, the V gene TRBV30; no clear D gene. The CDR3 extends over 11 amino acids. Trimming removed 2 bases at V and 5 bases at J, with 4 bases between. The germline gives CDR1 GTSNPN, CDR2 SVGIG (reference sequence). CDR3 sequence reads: CAWSSQNIQYF. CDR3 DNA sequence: TGTGCCTGGAGTTCCCAAAACATTCAGTACTTC.

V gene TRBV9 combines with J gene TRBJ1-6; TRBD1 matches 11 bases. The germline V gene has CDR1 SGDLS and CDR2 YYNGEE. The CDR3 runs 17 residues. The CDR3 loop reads CASRRTGGVGGNSPLHF. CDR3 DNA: TGTGCAAGCCGGAGGACAGGGGGCGTAGGCGGTAATTCACCCCTCCACTTT.

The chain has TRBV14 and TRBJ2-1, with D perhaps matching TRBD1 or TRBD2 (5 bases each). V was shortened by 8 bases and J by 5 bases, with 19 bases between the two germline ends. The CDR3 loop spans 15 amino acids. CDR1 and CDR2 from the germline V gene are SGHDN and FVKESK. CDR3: CASLCKGRYDNEQFF. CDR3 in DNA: TGTGCCAGCCTTTGTAAGGGACGCTACGACAATGAGCAGTTCTTC.

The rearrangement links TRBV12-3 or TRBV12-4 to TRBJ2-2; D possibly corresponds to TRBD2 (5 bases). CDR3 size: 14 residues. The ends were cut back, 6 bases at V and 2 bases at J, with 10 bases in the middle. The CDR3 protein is CASSPGFNTGELFF. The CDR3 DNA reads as TGTGCCAGCAGCCCGGGATTCAACACCGGGGAGCTGTTTTTT.

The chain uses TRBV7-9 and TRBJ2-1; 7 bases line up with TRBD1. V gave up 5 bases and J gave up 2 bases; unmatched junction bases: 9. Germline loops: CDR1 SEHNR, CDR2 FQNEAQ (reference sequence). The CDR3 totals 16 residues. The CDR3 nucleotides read TGTGCCAGCAGCCTAGTCCGGGACAGTACCTACAATGAGCAGTTCTTC. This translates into CASSLVRDSTYNEQFF. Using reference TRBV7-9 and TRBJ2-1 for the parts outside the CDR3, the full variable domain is DTGVSQNPRHKITKRGQNVTFRCDPISEHNRLYWYRQTLGQGPEFLTYFQNEAQLEKSRLLSDRFSAERPKGSFSTLEIQRTEQGDSAMYLCASSLVRDSTYNEQFFGPGTRLTVL.

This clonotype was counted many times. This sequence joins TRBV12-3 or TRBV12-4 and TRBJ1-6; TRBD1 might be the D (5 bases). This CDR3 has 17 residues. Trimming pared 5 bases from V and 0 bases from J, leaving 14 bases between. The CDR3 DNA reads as TGTGCCAGCAGTCCCTTGGGGGGGAGCTCCTATAATTCACCCCTCCACTTT. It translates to CASSPLGGSSYNSPLHF.

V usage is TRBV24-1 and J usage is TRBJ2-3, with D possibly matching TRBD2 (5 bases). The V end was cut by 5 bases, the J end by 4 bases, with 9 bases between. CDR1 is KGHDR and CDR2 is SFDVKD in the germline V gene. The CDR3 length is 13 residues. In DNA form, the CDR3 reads TGTGCCACCAGTGGTCGGACTTCAGATACGCAGTATTTT. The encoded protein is CATSGRTSDTQYF.